Sequencing of this T cell receptor beta chain was carried out in a study of CD8 T cells in Susac syndrome. Random-hexamer reverse transcription was applied to roughly 0.45 to 1 ug RNA. TCRdb recomputed calls from the immunoSEQ multiplex PCR reads with MiXCR, one row per CDR3 protein. Seen here are around 130,000 distinct CDR3 sequences, under 96% observed once, and the top ten hold about 0.13%. CDR3 size: 14 residues. Germline V gene data show CDR1 as SGHNT and CDR2 as YYREEE (reference sequence). The ends were cut back, 0 bases at V and 6 bases at J, with 9 bases in the middle. The diagnostic criteria were recently defined, and patients with Susac syndrome met them for definite or probable disease. FACS was used to enrich TEMRA cells, whereas the CD8+ and CD4+ T cells were obtained by negative isolation.

The sequenced material came from CD4+ T cells from PBMCs. This sequence originates from a human donor with Susac syndrome. V usage is TRBV5-4 and J usage is TRBJ2-2; tentative D call: TRBD1 (5 bases). Here the CDR3 reads CASSLVGDAGELFF. The CDR3 DNA reads TGTGCCAGCAGCTTGGTAGGGGATGCCGGGGAGCTGTTTTTT.